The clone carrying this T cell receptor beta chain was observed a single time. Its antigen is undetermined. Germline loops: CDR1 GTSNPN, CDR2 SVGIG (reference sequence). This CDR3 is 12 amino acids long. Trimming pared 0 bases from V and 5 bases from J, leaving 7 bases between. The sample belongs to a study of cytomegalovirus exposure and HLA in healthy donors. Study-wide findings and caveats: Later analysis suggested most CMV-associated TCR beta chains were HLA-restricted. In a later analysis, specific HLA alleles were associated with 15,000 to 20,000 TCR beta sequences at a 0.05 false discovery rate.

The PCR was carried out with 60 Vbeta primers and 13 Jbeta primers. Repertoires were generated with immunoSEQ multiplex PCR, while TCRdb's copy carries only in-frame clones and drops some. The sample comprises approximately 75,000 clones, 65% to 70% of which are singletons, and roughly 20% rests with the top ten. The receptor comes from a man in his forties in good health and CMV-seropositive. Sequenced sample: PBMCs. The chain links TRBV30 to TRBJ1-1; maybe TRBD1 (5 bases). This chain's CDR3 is CAWSVGGTEAFF. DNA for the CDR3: TGTGCCTGGAGTGTGGGGGGAACTGAAGCTTTCTTT.